The 2 T cell receptor beta chains presented below share a single source sample, sequenced in a study of T cell responses to AZD1222 COVID-19 vaccine (dated by TCRdb to about 2021). Receptor amplification or capture employed the immunoSEQ multiplex PCR assay. In TCRdb, the immuneACCESS table is reduced to in-frame sequences with V and J assigned. These tables do not hold every clone; where another copy was compared, an unresolved V gene accounts for under half, and the others remain unexplained. This sample gives tens of thousands of clones in total; approximately 90% of them show up just once. The top ten hold around 3.4% of the sample. The sample's time point label, decoded: about 28 days (+/-7) after the second vaccine dose. Sequenced material: peripheral blood, taken 28 days after the second AZD1222 dose. These receptors all come from an adult who received the AZD1222 COVID-19 vaccine.

The chain uses TRBV6-5 and TRBJ2-5; TRBD1 matches at 9 bases. V was pared by 6 bases and J by 1 base, with 6 bases of the junction left unmatched. CDR3 length: 15 amino acids. The V gene's germline CDR1 is MNHEY and CDR2 SVGAGI. DNA of the CDR3: TGTGCCAGCAGAGACCGGGACAGGGCCCAAGAGACCCAGTACTTC. This sequence encodes CASRDRDRAQETQYF.

The rearrangement links TRBV6-5 to TRBJ2-7; D unclear. The CDR3 consists of 13 residues. CDR1 is MNHEY, CDR2 SVGAGI, per germline. Between the trimmed V and J ends, which lost 2 bases and 1 base, there was a span of 6 bases. In DNA form, the CDR3 reads TGTGCCAGCAGTTACAGGGCTTCCTACGAGCAGTACTTC. Its protein product is CASSYRASYEQYF.